A selection of T cell receptor beta chains follows, all from one sample in a study of blood T cell repertoires in COVID-19. TCRdb keeps only in-frame clones here, not all; method: immunoSEQ multiplex PCR. The data contain 250,000 to 400,000 clones, 90% of them seen just once; the ten biggest clones take up 2% to 3%. The sample was PBMCs or T cells enriched from blood (not recorded which). All receptors derive from a man in his 60s who had recovered from COVID-19. CDR3s include the opening cysteine and the closing phenylalanine or tryptophan. D genes are given only for firm matches. A clone size is listed for some rows: how often the clone was seen (once, few, many), or a class if it is expanded.

clone_size j_call v_call d_call cdr3_aa cdr3_nt
NA TRBJ2-2 TRBV27 NA CATYGGTGELFF TGTGCCACCTACGGGGGCACCGGGGAGCTGTTTTTT
NA TRBJ2-1 TRBV9 TRBD2 CASSVGAGGPWFF TGTGCCAGCAGCGTAGGAGCGGGAGGGCCCTGGTTCTTC
NA TRBJ2-3 TRBV11-2 NA CASSPGLPTDTQYF TGTGCCAGCAGTCCGGGACTTCCCACAGATACGCAGTATTTT
NA TRBJ2-5 TRBV5-6 TRBD1 CASSFDRGHETQYF TGTGCCAGCAGCTTTGACAGGGGGCACGAGACCCAGTACTTC
NA TRBJ1-2 TRBV5-1 TRBD1 CASSLAGTDNYGYTF TGCGCCAGCAGCTTGGCCGGGACAGATAACTATGGCTACACCTTC
NA TRBJ1-1 TRBV5-1 TRBD1 CASSVQGAVTPAFF TGCGCCAGCAGCGTCCAGGGGGCGGTCACCCCAGCTTTCTTT
NA TRBJ1-6 TRBV25-1 TRBD1 CASRGDRGGYSPLHF TGTGCCAGCAGGGGGGACAGAGGGGGATATTCACCCCTCCACTTT
NA TRBJ1-5 TRBV19 NA CASSLTASNQPQHF TGTGCCAGTAGTCTGACAGCCAGCAATCAGCCCCAGCATTTT
NA TRBJ1-1 TRBV7-9 NA CASSSRGSNTEAFF TGTGCCAGCAGCTCCAGGGGCTCCAACACTGAAGCTTTCTTT
NA TRBJ1-5 TRBV14 NA CASSQRASGGGQPQHF TGTGCCAGCAGCCAACGCGCGTCGGGGGGCGGTCAGCCCCAGCATTTT
NA TRBJ1-6 TRBV3-1/TRBV3-2 NA CASARAGGRSPLHF TGTGCCAGCGCGAGGGCGGGGGGTAGATCACCCCTCCACTTT
NA TRBJ2-2 TRBV19 NA CASNRARIGGDNTGELFF TGTGCCAGTAATCGAGCAAGGATAGGGGGGGACAACACCGGGGAGCTGTTTTTT
NA TRBJ2-1 TRBV11-1 NA CASSLVRQLNNEQFF TGTGCCAGCAGCTTAGTCCGGCAACTAAACAATGAGCAGTTCTTC
NA TRBJ1-5 TRBV27 NA CASHPTGNNQPQHF TGTGCCAGTCACCCCACAGGTAACAATCAGCCCCAGCATTTT
NA TRBJ1-2 TRBV4-3 TRBD1 CASSHSSGTAYGYTF TGCGCCAGCAGCCATTCCTCCGGGACAGCCTATGGCTACACCTTC
NA TRBJ2-7 TRBV7-2 TRBD2 CASSFGGGPYEQYF TGTGCCAGCAGCTTCGGGGGAGGGCCTTACGAGCAGTACTTC
NA TRBJ1-1 TRBV11-2 TRBD1 CASSASPGQGRPNTEAFF TGTGCCAGCAGCGCCTCCCCGGGACAGGGTAGGCCGAACACTGAAGCTTTCTTT
NA TRBJ1-1 TRBV5-1 TRBD1 CASSLRDRRTEAFF TGCGCCAGCAGCCTTCGGGACAGAAGGACTGAAGCTTTCTTT
NA TRBJ1-1 TRBV5-1 TRBD1 CASSRPDRGTEAFF TGCGCCAGCAGCCGGCCGGACAGGGGGACTGAAGCTTTCTTT
once TRBJ2-3 TRBV7-2 NA CASSLSPGITDTQYF TGTGCCAGCAGCTTATCGCCAGGGATCACAGATACGCAGTATTTT
NA TRBJ2-7 TRBV11-3 TRBD2 CASSPRQGLAGTTYEQYF TGTGCCAGCAGCCCCCGTCAGGGGTTAGCGGGAACTACCTACGAGCAGTACTTC
NA TRBJ1-1 TRBV5-1 TRBD1 CASSIWTGRNTEAFF TGCGCCAGCAGCATCTGGACAGGGAGGAACACTGAAGCTTTCTTT
NA TRBJ1-5 TRBV6-5 NA CASTSDRDQPQHF TGTGCCAGCACATCGGACAGAGATCAGCCCCAGCATTTT
NA TRBJ1-2 TRBV14 TRBD1 CASSLTGTGTGYTF TGTGCCAGCAGCCTAACCGGGACAGGGACTGGCTACACCTTC
NA TRBJ2-3 TRBV18 TRBD2 CASSRLAGVDTQYF TGTGCCAGCTCACGACTAGCGGGAGTAGATACGCAGTATTTT
NA TRBJ2-1 TRBV5-1 NA CASSLELGDNEQFF TGCGCCAGCAGCTTGGAGTTAGGGGACAATGAGCAGTTCTTC
NA TRBJ2-7 TRBV3-1/TRBV3-2 TRBD2 CASSPTSGRAHEQYF TGTGCCAGCAGCCCTACTAGCGGGAGGGCCCACGAGCAGTACTTC
NA TRBJ1-6 TRBV7-3 NA CASSFGQRGSPLHF TGTGCCAGCAGCTTTGGACAGAGGGGCTCACCCCTCCACTTT
once TRBJ1-1 TRBV5-8 TRBD1 CASSSRTGGQAFF TGTGCCAGCAGCTCCAGGACAGGGGGCCAAGCTTTCTTT
NA TRBJ2-7 TRBV6-2/TRBV6-3 NA CASSQPRGGTYEQYF TGTGCCAGCAGCCAACCCCGTGGGGGGACCTACGAGCAGTACTTC
NA TRBJ2-7 TRBV7-2 NA CASSQGSNIYEQYF TGTGCCAGCAGCCAGGGTTCTAATATCTACGAGCAGTACTTC
NA TRBJ1-5 TRBV5-8 NA CASSKTLQGGPPQHF TGTGCCAGCAGCAAGACCCTCCAGGGAGGGCCGCCCCAGCATTTT